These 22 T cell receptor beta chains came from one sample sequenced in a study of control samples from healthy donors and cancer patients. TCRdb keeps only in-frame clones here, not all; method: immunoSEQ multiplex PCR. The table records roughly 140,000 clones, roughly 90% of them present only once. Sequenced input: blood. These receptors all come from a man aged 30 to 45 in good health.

This chain's CDR3 is CASSLVRGAGTEAFF. The CDR3, as DNA: TGTGCCAGCAGCTTGGTAAGGGGCGCGGGCACTGAAGCTTTCTTT. V usage is TRBV2 and J usage is TRBJ1-1; D perhaps matches TRBD1 (5 bases). Trimming took off 6 bases at V and 4 bases at J, with 18 bases between the two ends. Germline V gene lookup returns CDR1 SNHLY and CDR2 FYNNEI. CDR3 length: 15 residues. Variable domain in full (rest from reference TRBV2 and TRBJ1-1): EPEVTQTPSHQVTQMGQEVILRCVPISNHLYFYWYRQILGQKVEFLVSFYNNEISEKSEIFDDQFSVERPDGSNFTLKIRSTKLEDSAMYFCASSLVRGAGTEAFFGQGTRLTVV.

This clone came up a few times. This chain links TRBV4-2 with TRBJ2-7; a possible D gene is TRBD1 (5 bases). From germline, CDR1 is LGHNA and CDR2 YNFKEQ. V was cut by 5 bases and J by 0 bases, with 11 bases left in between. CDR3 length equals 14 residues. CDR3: CASSATADSYEQYF. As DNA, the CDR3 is TGTGCCAGCAGCGCGACAGCCGACTCCTACGAGCAGTACTTC.

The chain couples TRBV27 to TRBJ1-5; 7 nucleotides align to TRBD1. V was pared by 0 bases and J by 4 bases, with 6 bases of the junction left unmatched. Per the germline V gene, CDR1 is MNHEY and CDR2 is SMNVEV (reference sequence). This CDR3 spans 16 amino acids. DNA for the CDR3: TGTGCCAGCAGTTTATCTACCGGGACAGCTAATCAGCCCCAGCATTTT. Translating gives CASSLSTGTANQPQHF.

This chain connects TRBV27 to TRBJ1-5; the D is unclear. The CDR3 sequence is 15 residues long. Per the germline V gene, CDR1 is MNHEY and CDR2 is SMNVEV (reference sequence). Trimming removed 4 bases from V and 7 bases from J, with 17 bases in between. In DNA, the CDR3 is TGTGCCAGCAGTTCACTAGTGGGGAATTTGCAGCCCCAGCATTTT. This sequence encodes CASSSLVGNLQPQHF.

The CDR3 nucleotides are TGTGCCAGCAGCATGGGACAGGGGGTCGGCAATGAGCAGTTCTTC. It translates to CASSMGQGVGNEQFF. This chain joins TRBV5-4 and TRBJ2-1, with 11 bases that match TRBD1. Germline trimming cut 4 bases from V and 6 bases from J; bases unmatched to any gene: 6. This CDR3 region has 15 residues. Per the germline V gene, CDR1 is SGHNT and CDR2 is YYREEE (reference sequence).

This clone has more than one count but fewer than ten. The CDR3 DNA follows: TGTGCCAGTTCTAAACAGGGATTATACGGTCAGCCCCAGCATTTT. Residues: CASSKQGLYGQPQHF. The gene calls are TRBV19 and TRBJ1-5, with a possible D match to TRBD1 (6 bases). Trimming took 8 bases from V and 6 from J, leaving 20 bases between them. Germline V gene sequence: CDR1 LNHDA, CDR2 SQIVND (reference sequence). This CDR3 is 15 amino acids long.

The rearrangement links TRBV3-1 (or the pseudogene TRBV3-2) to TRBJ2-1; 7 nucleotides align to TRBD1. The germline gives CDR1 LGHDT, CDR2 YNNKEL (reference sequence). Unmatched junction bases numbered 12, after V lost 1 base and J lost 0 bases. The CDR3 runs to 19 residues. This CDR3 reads CASSQGATGTFSSYNEQFF. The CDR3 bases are TGTGCCAGCAGCCAAGGGGCGACAGGGACCTTTAGCTCCTACAATGAGCAGTTCTTC.

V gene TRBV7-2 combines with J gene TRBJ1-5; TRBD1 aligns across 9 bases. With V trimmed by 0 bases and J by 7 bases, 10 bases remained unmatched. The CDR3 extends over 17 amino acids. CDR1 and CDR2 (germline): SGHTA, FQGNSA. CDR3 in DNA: TGTGCCAGCAGCTTAGCGGGGCCGGGACAGGGACAACAGCCCCAGCATTTT. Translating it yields CASSLAGPGQGQQPQHF. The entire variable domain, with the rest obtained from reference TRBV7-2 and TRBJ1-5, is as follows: GAGVSQSPSNKVTEKGKDVELRCDPISGHTALYWYRQSLGQGLEFLIYFQGNSAPDKSGLPSDRFSAERTGGSVSTLTIQRTQQEDSAVYLCASSLAGPGQGQQPQHFGDGTRLSIL.

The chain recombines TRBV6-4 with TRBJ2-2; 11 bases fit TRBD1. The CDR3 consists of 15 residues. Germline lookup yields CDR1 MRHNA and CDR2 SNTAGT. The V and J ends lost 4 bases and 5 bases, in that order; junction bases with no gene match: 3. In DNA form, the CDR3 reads TGTGCCAGCAGTGTAGGACAGGGGGCTACCGGGGAGCTGTTTTTT. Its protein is CASSVGQGATGELFF.

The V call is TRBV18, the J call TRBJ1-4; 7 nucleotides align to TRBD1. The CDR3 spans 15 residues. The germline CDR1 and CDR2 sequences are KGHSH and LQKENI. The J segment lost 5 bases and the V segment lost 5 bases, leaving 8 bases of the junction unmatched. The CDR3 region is CASSKGQQQNEKLFF. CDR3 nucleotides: TGTGCCAGCTCAAAGGGACAGCAACAGAATGAAAAACTGTTTTTT.

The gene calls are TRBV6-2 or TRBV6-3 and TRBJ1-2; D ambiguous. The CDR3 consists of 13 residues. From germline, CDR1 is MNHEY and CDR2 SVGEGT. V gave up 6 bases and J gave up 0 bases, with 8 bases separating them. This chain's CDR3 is CASSPDANYGYTF. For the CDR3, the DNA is TGTGCCAGCAGCCCGGACGCTAACTATGGCTACACCTTC.

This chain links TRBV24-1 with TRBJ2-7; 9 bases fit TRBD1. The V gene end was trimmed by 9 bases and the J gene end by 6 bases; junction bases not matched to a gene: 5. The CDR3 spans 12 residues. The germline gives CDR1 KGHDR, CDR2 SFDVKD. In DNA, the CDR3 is TGTGCCACCGGGGACAGGGCCTCCGAGCAGTACTTC. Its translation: CATGDRASEQYF.

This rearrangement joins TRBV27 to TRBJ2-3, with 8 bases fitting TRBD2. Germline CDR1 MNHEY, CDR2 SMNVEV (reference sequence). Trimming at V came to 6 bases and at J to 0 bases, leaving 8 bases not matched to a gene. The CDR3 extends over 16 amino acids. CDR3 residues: CASSDLGTSSTDTQYF. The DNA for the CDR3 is TGTGCCAGCAGCGACCTCGGGACTAGTAGCACAGATACGCAGTATTTT.

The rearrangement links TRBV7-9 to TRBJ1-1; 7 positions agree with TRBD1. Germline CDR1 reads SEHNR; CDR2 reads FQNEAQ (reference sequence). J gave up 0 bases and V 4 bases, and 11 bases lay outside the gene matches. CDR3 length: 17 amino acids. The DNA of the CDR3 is TGTGCCAGCAGCTCAAATACAGGGGTTTATTTGAACACTGAAGCTTTCTTT. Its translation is CASSSNTGVYLNTEAFF. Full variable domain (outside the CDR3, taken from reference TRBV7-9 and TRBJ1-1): DTGVSQNPRHKITKRGQNVTFRCDPISEHNRLYWYRQTLGQGPEFLTYFQNEAQLEKSRLLSDRFSAERPKGSFSTLEIQRTEQGDSAMYLCASSSNTGVYLNTEAFFGQGTRLTVV.

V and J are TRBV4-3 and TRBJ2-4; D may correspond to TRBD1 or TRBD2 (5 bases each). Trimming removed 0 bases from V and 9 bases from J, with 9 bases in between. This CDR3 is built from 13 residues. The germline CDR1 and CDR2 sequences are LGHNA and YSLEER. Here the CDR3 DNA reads TGCGCCAGCAGCCAAGAGCCTGGGGGCATTCAGTACTTC. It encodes CASSQEPGGIQYF.

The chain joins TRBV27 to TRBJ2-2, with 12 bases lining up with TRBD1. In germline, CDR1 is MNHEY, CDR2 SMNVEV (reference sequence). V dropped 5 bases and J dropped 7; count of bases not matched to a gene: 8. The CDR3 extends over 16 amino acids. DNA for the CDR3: TGTGCCAGCAGTCATGGGACAGGGGGCGCGGTCGGGGAGCTGTTTTTT. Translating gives CASSHGTGGAVGELFF.

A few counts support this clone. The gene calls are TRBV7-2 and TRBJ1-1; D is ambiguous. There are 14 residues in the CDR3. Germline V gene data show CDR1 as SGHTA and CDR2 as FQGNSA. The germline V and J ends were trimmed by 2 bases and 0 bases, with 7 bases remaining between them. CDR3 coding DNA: TGTGCCAGCAGCTTACATAACATGAACACTGAAGCTTTCTTT. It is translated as CASSLHNMNTEAFF.

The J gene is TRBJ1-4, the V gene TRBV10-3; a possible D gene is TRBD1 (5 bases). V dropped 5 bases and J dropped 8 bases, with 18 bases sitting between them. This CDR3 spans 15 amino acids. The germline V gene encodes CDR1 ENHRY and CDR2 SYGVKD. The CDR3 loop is CAISWNPGPGEKLFF. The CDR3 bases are TGTGCCATCAGTTGGAACCCCGGGCCAGGGGAAAAACTGTTTTTT.

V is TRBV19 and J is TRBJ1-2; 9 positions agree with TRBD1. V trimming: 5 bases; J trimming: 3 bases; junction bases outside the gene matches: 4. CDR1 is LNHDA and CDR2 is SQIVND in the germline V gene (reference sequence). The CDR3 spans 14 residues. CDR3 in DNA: TGTGCCAGTAGTCCCTGGGACAGGGACTATGGCTACACCTTC. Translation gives CASSPWDRDYGYTF.

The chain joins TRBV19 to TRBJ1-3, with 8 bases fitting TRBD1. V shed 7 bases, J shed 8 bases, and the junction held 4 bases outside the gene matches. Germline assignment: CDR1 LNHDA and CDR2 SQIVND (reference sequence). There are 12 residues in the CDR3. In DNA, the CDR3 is TGTGCCAGTACAGACAGGGGTCACACCATATATTTT. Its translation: CASTDRGHTIYF. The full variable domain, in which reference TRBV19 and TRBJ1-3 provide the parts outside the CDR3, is DGGITQSPKYLFRKEGQNVTLSCEQNLNHDAMYWYRQDPGQGLRLIYYSQIVNDFQKGDIAEGYSVSREKKESFPLTVTSAQKNPTAFYLCASTDRGHTIYFGEGSWLTVV.

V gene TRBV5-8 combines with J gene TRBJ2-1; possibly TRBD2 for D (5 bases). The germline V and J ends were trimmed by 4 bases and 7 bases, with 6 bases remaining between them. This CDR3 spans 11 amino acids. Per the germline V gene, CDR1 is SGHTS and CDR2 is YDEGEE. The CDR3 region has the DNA TGTGCCAGCAGCCGAGGGAATGAGCAGTTCTTC. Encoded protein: CASSRGNEQFF.

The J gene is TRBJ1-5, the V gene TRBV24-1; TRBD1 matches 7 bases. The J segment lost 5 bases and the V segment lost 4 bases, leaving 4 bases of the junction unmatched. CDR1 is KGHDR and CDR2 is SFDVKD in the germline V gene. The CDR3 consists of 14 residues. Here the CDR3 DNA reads TGTGCCACCAGTGAGTGGGGGACAGATCAGCCCCAGCATTTT. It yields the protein CATSEWGTDQPQHF.